A selection of T cell receptor beta chains follows, all from one sample in a study of control samples from healthy donors and cancer patients. Assay used: immunoSEQ multiplex PCR; TCRdb lists only in-frame clones, some missing. The table has 65,000 to 100,000 clones, 91% seen once. The material sequenced was blood. These receptors were taken from a man in his forties or fifties in good health. Each CDR3 is given with its conserved first and last residue. D genes are given only for firm matches. Part of the rows lack a size; the others show once, few, many or a class for expanded clones.

D,size,J,V,CDR3,DNA
.,.,TRBJ1-2,TRBV6-6,CASSYSRGGGYGYTF,TGTGCCAGCAGTTACTCGAGGGGGGGTGGCTATGGCTACACCTTC
TRBD2,.,TRBJ2-3,TRBV6-4,CASSEAGERDTQYF,TGTGCCAGCAGTGAGGCGGGGGAGAGGGATACGCAGTATTTT
.,once,TRBJ1-5,TRBV27,CASSRQVLQPQHF,TGTGCCAGCAGCCGACAGGTTCTACAGCCCCAGCATTTT
.,.,TRBJ2-1,TRBV7-2,CASSLFVRNEQFF,TGTGCCAGCAGCTTATTCGTGCGCAATGAGCAGTTCTTC
.,once,TRBJ2-2,TRBV2,CASSVDGNRAELFF,TGTGCCAGCAGCGTAGACGGAAATCGCGCGGAGCTGTTTTTT
.,few,TRBJ2-1,TRBV6-2/TRBV6-3,CASSTGGTYNEQFF,TGTGCCAGCAGTACTGGGGGCACCTACAATGAGCAGTTCTTC
.,.,TRBJ1-1,TRBV12-3/TRBV12-4,CASTGAPRAEAFF,TGTGCCAGCACCGGGGCCCCGAGAGCTGAAGCTTTCTTT
.,.,TRBJ2-2,TRBV21-1,CASSKARTIRELFF,TGTGCCAGCAGCAAAGCCAGGACTATTAGGGAGCTGTTTTTT
TRBD1,.,TRBJ1-5,TRBV4-1,CASSQGEGADQPQHF,TGCGCCAGCAGCCAAGGGGAGGGGGCTGACCAGCCCCAGCATTTT
TRBD2,.,TRBJ2-3,TRBV7-2,CASSLGITSGGDTQYF,TGTGCCAGCAGCTTAGGCATTACTAGCGGTGGAGATACGCAGTATTTT
TRBD1,.,TRBJ1-1,TRBV6-1,CASSEYRDRGQGNTEAFF,TGTGCCAGCAGTGAATACCGGGACAGGGGGCAGGGAAACACTGAAGCTTTCTTT
TRBD1,once,TRBJ2-3,TRBV7-9,CASSRDRSTDTQYF,TGTGCCAGCAGCCGGGACAGGAGCACAGATACGCAGTATTTT
.,.,TRBJ1-1,TRBV7-9,CASSLVLTAEAFF,TGTGCCAGCAGCTTAGTTCTTACCGCTGAAGCTTTCTTT
.,.,TRBJ2-6,TRBV4-1,CASSQVLAGANVLTF,TGCGCCAGCAGCCAAGTATTAGCTGGGGCCAACGTCCTGACTTTC
.,.,TRBJ2-5,TRBV24-1,CASSQGGGQETQYF,TGTGCCTCTTCTCAGGGAGGGGGGCAAGAGACCCAGTACTTC
.,.,TRBJ1-2,TRBV10-3,CAISEVSRGRGYTF,TGTGCCATCAGCGAGGTGAGCAGGGGACGTGGCTACACCTTC